Listed below are T cell receptor beta chains from one sample, sequenced in a study of shared clonotypes between healthy human individuals. Some clones are missing from TCRdb's copy, which holds only in-frame ones; the method was immunoSEQ multiplex PCR. This sample yields 600,000 to 750,000 clones, of which around 72% are seen a single time; about 1.7% belongs to the top ten. Material for sequencing was memory CD4+ T cells sorted from blood. All receptors come from a woman aged 25 to 45 in good health. Each CDR3 is given with its conserved first and last residue. A D gene is named only where the DNA matches it firmly. Clone size is shown for a subset of rows, as once, few, many or a class of expanded clone.

d_call j_call clone_size v_call cdr3_nt cdr3_aa
NA TRBJ2-1 NA TRBV29-1 TGCAGCGTTGCGTTTGGACTGGCCTACAATGAGCAGTTCTTC CSVAFGLAYNEQFF
TRBD2 TRBJ2-5 NA TRBV5-4 TGTGCCAGCAGCTGGACTAGCGGGGAGCAAGAGACCCAGTACTTC CASSWTSGEQETQYF
TRBD2 TRBJ2-1 NA TRBV29-1 TGCAGCGTTAAACTCGAGCGGGAGCAGCAGTTCTTC CSVKLEREQQFF
NA TRBJ1-1 NA TRBV28 TGTGCCAGCAGTTTACATTCGGGGGCGGAAGCTTTCTTT CASSLHSGAEAFF
NA TRBJ2-7 NA TRBV5-6 TGTGCCAGCAGCCCCGACAATCGCCACGAGCAGTACTTC CASSPDNRHEQYF
NA TRBJ1-4 NA TRBV18 TGTGCCAGCTCACCAGGGGGAGCGACAACTAATGAAAAACTGTTTTTT CASSPGGATTNEKLFF
TRBD2 TRBJ2-2 NA TRBV5-6 TGTGCCAGCAGCCCGGGACTAGCGGGAATAACGAACACCGGGGAGCTGTTTTTT CASSPGLAGITNTGELFF
NA TRBJ1-3 NA TRBV7-2 TGTGCCAGCAGCTTAGGCCACGAGACAAGCTCTGGAAACACCATATATTTT CASSLGHETSSGNTIYF
NA TRBJ2-3 once TRBV27 TGTGCCAGCAGTCCTCTAGCGCCTACAGATACGCAGTATTTT CASSPLAPTDTQYF
NA TRBJ2-7 NA TRBV5-1 TGCGCCAGCAGCTTGGGCGAATCCTACGAGCAGTACTTC CASSLGESYEQYF
NA TRBJ1-4 NA TRBV21-1 TGTGCCAGCAGCAAGGGACCTAATGAAAAACTGTTTTTT CASSKGPNEKLFF
TRBD1 TRBJ1-3 NA TRBV5-1 TGCGCCAGCGCCCCTGGGACAGCTGGAAACACCATATATTTT CASAPGTAGNTIYF
TRBD1 TRBJ1-5 NA TRBV7-8 TGTGCCAGCAGCTTTCTGGACAGGGATCAGCCCCAGCATTTT CASSFLDRDQPQHF
NA TRBJ2-7 NA TRBV7-2 TGTGCCAGCAGCTTAGGGCGGGCCTCCTACGAGCAGTACTTC CASSLGRASYEQYF
NA TRBJ1-2 NA TRBV5-4 TGTGCCAGCAGCTTGGGGCCCGGCGGGGGCGCGGTAGGCTACACCTTC CASSLGPGGGAVGYTF
TRBD2 TRBJ2-1 NA TRBV5-8 TGTGCCAGCAGCTTGGCGGGGGGTAAGCAGTTCTTC CASSLAGGKQFF
TRBD2 TRBJ2-1 NA TRBV25-1 TGTGCCAGCAGTGAAACGGGAGGGACCGATGAGCAGTTCTTC CASSETGGTDEQFF
NA TRBJ1-5 few TRBV27 TGTGCCAGCAGTCCTGGGACGAGGGGACGGCAGCCCCAGCATTTT CASSPGTRGRQPQHF
TRBD2 TRBJ2-7 NA TRBV6-5 TGTGCCAGCAGTTACTCGAGTCTCCTAGCGGGAGAGCAGTACTTC CASSYSSLLAGEQYF
TRBD2 TRBJ2-5 NA TRBV28 TGTGCCAGCAGTTTAAAGGGGACTAGCGGGAGGCGAGAGACCCAGTACTTC CASSLKGTSGRRETQYF
TRBD1 TRBJ2-7 NA TRBV6-1 TGTGCCAGCACACGGACAGGGACCTACGAGCAGTACTTC CASTRTGTYEQYF
NA TRBJ2-7 once TRBV18 TGTGCCAGCTCACTCATCCTCGGCTACGAGCAGTACTTC CASSLILGYEQYF
NA TRBJ2-1 NA TRBV20-1 TGCAGTGCGAGAAGTCCCGTAGAGCAGTTCTTC CSARSPVEQFF
NA TRBJ2-7 once TRBV6-1 TGTGCCAGCAGTGAAGCTAGGGGGGCTCGGGGCTACGAGCAGTACTTC CASSEARGARGYEQYF
TRBD1 TRBJ2-7 NA TRBV6-5 TGTGCCAGCAGTTACAGGGGACAGGGGGTCTACGAGCAGTACTTC CASSYRGQGVYEQYF
TRBD1 TRBJ1-1 NA TRBV11-2 TGTGCCAGCAGCAAAGACAGGGGGCAGGGCACTGAAGCTTTCTTT CASSKDRGQGTEAFF
NA TRBJ2-7 NA TRBV7-2 TGTGCCAGCAGCTTAAGGTTGGGGGGAGCCTACGAGCAGTACTTC CASSLRLGGAYEQYF
NA TRBJ2-6 few TRBV6-1 TGTGCCAGCGGGGACTCTGGGGCCAACGTCCTGACTTTC CASGDSGANVLTF
TRBD2 TRBJ2-7 once TRBV10-3 TGTGCCATCAGTGCCGGGACTAGCGGTACCTACGAGCAGTACTTC CAISAGTSGTYEQYF
NA TRBJ1-2 NA TRBV27 TGTGCCAGCAGTTTAAGTCGCCGGGGAGACTATGGCTACACCTTC CASSLSRRGDYGYTF
NA TRBJ2-1 NA TRBV6-5 TGTGCCAGCAGTACACAGGCTGGGGTTGAGCAGTTCTTC CASSTQAGVEQFF
NA TRBJ1-1 NA TRBV30 TGTGCCTGGAGTAGGCAGGGAGGGACTGAAGCTTTCTTT CAWSRQGGTEAFF
TRBD1 TRBJ1-2 few TRBV10-2 TGCGCCAGCAGGAGACAGGGTTTTGGCTACACCTTC CASRRQGFGYTF
TRBD1 TRBJ1-1 NA TRBV30 TGTGCCTGGGACAGGGAAGTCGGCACTGAAGCTTTCTTT CAWDREVGTEAFF
NA TRBJ2-7 NA TRBV19 TGTGCCAGTAGTACGGGGGTAGGGGGTCGGAACGAGCAGTACTTC CASSTGVGGRNEQYF
NA TRBJ2-7 NA TRBV18 TGTGCCAGCTCACCGAGGGGCGGCTTCTCCTACGAGCAGTACTTC CASSPRGGFSYEQYF
NA TRBJ1-1 NA TRBV11-2 TGTGCCAGCAGCACCCGCCCGGGAAGGAACACTGAAGCTTTCTTT CASSTRPGRNTEAFF
NA TRBJ2-7 NA TRBV2 TGTGCCAGCAGTGAAGCTAGCGGTATCTCCTCCTACGAGCAGTACTTC CASSEASGISSYEQYF
NA TRBJ2-7 NA TRBV6-5 TGTGCCAGCACAAGGGTTTGGGAGCAGTACTTC CASTRVWEQYF
TRBD1 TRBJ2-1 NA TRBV5-1 TGCGCCAGCAGCAGAGGGACAGGGGCTAATGAGCAGTTCTTC CASSRGTGANEQFF
NA TRBJ1-1 NA TRBV6-6 TGTGCCAGCAGTTACTCAATTCAGGATAACACTGAAGCTTTCTTT CASSYSIQDNTEAFF
NA TRBJ2-2 NA TRBV5-6 TGTGCCAGCAGCTTGAGTTTCTTCGGGTCTGGCAACGGGGAGCTGTTTTTT CASSLSFFGSGNGELFF
NA TRBJ2-5 NA TRBV4-1 TGCGCCAGCAGCCTAAGGACGGAAGAGACCCAGTACTTC CASSLRTEETQYF
NA TRBJ1-5 NA TRBV7-8 TGTGCCAGCAGTCTACGGGGGGGCGCGGGTCAGCCCCAGCATTTT CASSLRGGAGQPQHF
TRBD1 TRBJ1-1 NA TRBV14 TGTGCCAGCAGCCAGGACAGGGGGCGGACTGAAGCTTTCTTT CASSQDRGRTEAFF
NA TRBJ2-7 NA TRBV6-1 TGTGCCAGCAGTGAAATTGCTAGCTACGAGCAGTACTTC CASSEIASYEQYF
NA TRBJ2-2 NA TRBV5-1 TGCGCCAGCAGGAGGGCCGGGGAGCTGTTTTTT CASRRAGELFF
NA TRBJ2-2 NA TRBV7-8 TGTGCCAGCAGCTTCACGGGGCTGAACACCGGGGAGCTGTTTTTT CASSFTGLNTGELFF
NA TRBJ2-1 NA TRBV19 TGTGCCAGTACCCCTTATTGGGGGGAAAATGAGCAGTTCTTC CASTPYWGENEQFF
NA TRBJ2-7 NA TRBV7-8 TGTGCCAGCAGCTTAGGATCGGGAGTAACCTACGAGCAGTACTTC CASSLGSGVTYEQYF